This T cell receptor beta chain appears in the sequencing data of a study of cytomegalovirus exposure and HLA in healthy donors. Points on this clone: Its antigen remains unidentified.

Study outcomes and limitations: Whilst most TCR sequences proved rare, a subset of public TCRs occurred across many donors. Reports credit the classifier with highly specific, highly sensitive diagnosis of cytomegalovirus status. According to a later analysis, TCR clusters from the first cohort tended to co-occur in the roughly 120 validation repertoires.

Profiling relied on immunoSEQ multiplex PCR, and the TCRdb table lists in-frame clones only, not all of them. The sample contains about 150,000 clones, roughly 91% of which appear only once. The sequence derives from a man between 18 and 29 years old in good health and CMV-seronegative. What was sequenced was PBMCs.

DNA of the CDR3: TGTGCCAGCAGTCCGGCCAGGGGGGACCAGCCCCAGCATTTT. Protein: CASSPARGDQPQHF. V gene TRBV6-6 combines with J gene TRBJ1-5; 7 bases are a match to TRBD1. The CDR3 runs to 14 residues. The germline V gene has CDR1 MNHNY and CDR2 SVGAGI (reference sequence). V was clipped by 5 bases and J by 7 bases; unmatched bases: 8.